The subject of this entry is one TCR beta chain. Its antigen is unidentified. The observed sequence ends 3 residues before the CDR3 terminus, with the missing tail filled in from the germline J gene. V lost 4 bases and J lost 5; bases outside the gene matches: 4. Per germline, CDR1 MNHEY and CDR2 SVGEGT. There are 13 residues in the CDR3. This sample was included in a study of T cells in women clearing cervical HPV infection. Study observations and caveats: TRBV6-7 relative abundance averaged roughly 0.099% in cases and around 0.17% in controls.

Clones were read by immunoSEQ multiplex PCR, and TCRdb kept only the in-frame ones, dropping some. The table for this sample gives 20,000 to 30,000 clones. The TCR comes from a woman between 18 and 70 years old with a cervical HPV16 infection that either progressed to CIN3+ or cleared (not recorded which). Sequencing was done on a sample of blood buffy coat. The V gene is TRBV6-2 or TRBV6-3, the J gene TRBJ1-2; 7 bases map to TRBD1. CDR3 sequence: CASSWDRGYGYTF. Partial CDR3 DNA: TGTGCCAGCAGTTGGGACAGAGGATATGGC.